What follows are 4 T cell receptor beta chains derived from one specimen sequenced in a study of response to subunit inactivated influenza vaccine. One entry per CDR3 protein, called by TCRdb with MiXCR from the RT-PCR reads. The repertoire holds 500,000 to 700,000 distinct CDR3 sequences, approximately 20% seen once, with approximately 2.9% in the top ten. This sample was shared with a second study, whose subject was T cells expressing NK-cell markers. Per that paper: Researchers built TCR beta cDNA using 5'RACE template switching with UMIs.

The sequencing used CD4+ T cells sorted from PBMCs, collected 12 days after vaccination. These receptor sequences come from a man over 45 who received an inactivated influenza vaccine.

Only a few counts were recorded for this clonotype. The chain uses TRBV20-1 and TRBJ2-2; D possibly uses TRBD1 or TRBD2 (6 bases each). Deletions cut 6 bases from V and 5 bases from J, with 19 bases between. Germline V lookup: CDR1 DFQATT, CDR2 SNEGSKA (reference sequence). This CDR3 comprises 15 residues. The chain's CDR3 is CSATRGGSVTGELFF. CDR3 in DNA: TGCAGTGCGACCCGAGGGGGGAGCGTTACCGGGGAGCTGTTTTTT.

This clonotype was observed a few times. This may be a read error: a much more frequent sequence differs by one nucleotide. The chain joins TRBV6-5 to TRBJ1-5, with no clear D. Between the trimmed V and J ends, which lost 2 bases and 4 bases, there was a span of 6 bases. The CDR3 has 13 amino acids. Per the germline V gene, CDR1 is MNHEY and CDR2 is SVGAGI. The CDR3 nucleotides are TGTGCCAGCAGTTACGATGGAAATCAGCCCCAGCATTTT. This translates into CASSYDGNQPQHF.

The rearrangement links TRBV19 to TRBJ1-1, with 7 bases that match TRBD1. V lost 3 bases and J lost 1; bases outside the gene matches: 5. Germline V gene sequence: CDR1 LNHDA, CDR2 SQIVND (reference sequence). The CDR3 is made up of 15 amino acids. Here the CDR3 DNA reads TGTGCCAGTAGTATTGTGGGGACAGCGAACACTGAAGCTTTCTTT. This sequence encodes CASSIVGTANTEAFF.

V is TRBV19 and J is TRBJ2-5; no firm D call. Germline V gene lookup returns CDR1 LNHDA and CDR2 SQIVND (reference sequence). With 0 bases removed from V and 9 bases from J, the gap between germline ends came to 8 bases. The CDR3 consists of 12 residues. This CDR3 is CASSIDMEAQYF. The CDR3 DNA sequence: TGTGCCAGTAGTATAGATATGGAAGCCCAGTACTTC.